This TCR beta chain was observed in a study of T-cell reconstitution after alpha-beta-depleted transplantation in children. Germline loops: CDR1 LNHDA, CDR2 SQIVND (reference sequence). Trimming pared 3 bases from V and 4 bases from J, leaving 7 bases between. This CDR3 has 12 residues. This clonotype has only a few counts. What it binds is not known. TCRbeta library construction was performed incorporating unique molecular identifiers. TCRdb ran MiXCR on the PCR reads and lists one entry per CDR3 protein. The table records 800,000 to 1,000,000 distinct CDR3 sequences, less than 30% of them present only once. General study results and limits: Reportedly, alpha-beta T cells present about two months post-transplant originated from several hundred expanded clones of graft origin. Newly produced T cells mostly provided counts and TCRbeta diversity after one year, as hyperexpanded clones declined.

This chain connects TRBV19 to TRBJ2-7; no reliable D call. This sequence originates from a boy in the first two years of life who had a stem cell transplant for SCID, so the T cells may come from the graft donor. The material sequenced was PBMCs, mostly from graft donor cells, taken 360 days after TCRalphabeta/CD19-depleted stem cell transplant. DNA of the CDR3: TGTGCCAGTAGTATGGGAAAATACGAGCAGTACTTC. Translating it yields CASSMGKYEQYF.